Shown below are 7 T cell receptor beta chains from a single sample sequenced in a study of blood T cell repertoires in COVID-19. Clones were sequenced by immunoSEQ multiplex PCR, and TCRdb holds only the in-frame ones, with some missing. The data hold about 90,000 clones, with 80% to 90% observed a single time. Specimen: peripheral blood. The receptors were gathered from a human donor in a cohort sampled during active COVID-19.

V usage is TRBV5-4 and J usage is TRBJ1-1, with no clear D. The germline V and J ends were trimmed by 4 bases and 3 bases, with 19 bases remaining between them. Germline values: CDR1 SGHNT, CDR2 YYREEE (reference sequence). This CDR3 spans 16 amino acids. CDR3 amino acids: CASSLSLTSGHTEAFF. The CDR3 DNA is TGTGCCAGCAGCCTCTCACTAACCTCCGGCCACACTGAAGCTTTCTTT.

For the CDR3, the DNA is TGTGCCAGCAGTTTGAGCACTGAAGCTTTCTTT. Residues: CASSLSTEAFF. The rearrangement uses TRBV12-3 or TRBV12-4 and TRBJ1-1; D unclear. The CDR3 has 11 residues. Trimming cost V 3 bases and J 4 bases, with 3 bases left between them.

The chain uses TRBV7-9 and TRBJ1-2; D remains unclear. There are 12 residues in the CDR3. Per germline, CDR1 SEHNR and CDR2 FQNEAQ (reference sequence). Trimming cost V 3 bases and J 7 bases, with 9 bases left between them. The CDR3 sequence is CASSFGGPGYTF. The CDR3 DNA reads as TGTGCCAGCAGCTTCGGCGGGCCTGGCTACACCTTC.

This chain joins TRBV6-6 and TRBJ1-2, with unresolved D. V lost 0 bases, J lost 3 bases, and 8 bases lay in between. The germline gives CDR1 MNHNY, CDR2 SVGAGI (reference sequence). This CDR3 comprises 14 residues. CDR3 protein: CASSYSIDYYGYTF. CDR3 coding DNA: TGTGCCAGCAGTTACTCGATAGACTACTATGGCTACACCTTC.

The table lists this clone with a few counts. CDR3 sequence: CASSDQDKGDNSPLHF. The CDR3 DNA sequence: TGCGCCAGCAGTGACCAAGATAAGGGAGATAATTCACCCCTCCACTTT. This sequence joins TRBV10-1 and TRBJ1-6; D is ambiguous. CDR3 length equals 16 residues. Per the germline V gene, CDR1 is WNHNN and CDR2 is SYGVQD (reference sequence). Trimming took off 3 bases at V and 5 bases at J, with 14 bases between the two ends.

The chain has TRBV11-3 and TRBJ2-1; D unclear. This CDR3 comprises 14 residues. Germline assignment: CDR1 SGHNT and CDR2 YENEEA. V lost 6 bases and J lost 6, with 15 bases in between. CDR3 sequence (DNA): TGTGCCAGCAGTCCCAACACCGACTCCAATGAGCAGTTCTTC. Protein product: CASSPNTDSNEQFF.

The chain carries TRBV5-1 and TRBJ1-2, with 8 positions matching TRBD1. The CDR3 consists of 18 residues. Germline values: CDR1 SGHRS, CDR2 YFSETQ. The trim removed 4 bases at V and 1 base at J, leaving 15 bases unmatched. This CDR3 is CASSTNPTGVGGNYGYTF. For the CDR3, the DNA is TGCGCCAGCAGCACTAACCCGACAGGGGTTGGGGGTAACTATGGCTACACCTTC.